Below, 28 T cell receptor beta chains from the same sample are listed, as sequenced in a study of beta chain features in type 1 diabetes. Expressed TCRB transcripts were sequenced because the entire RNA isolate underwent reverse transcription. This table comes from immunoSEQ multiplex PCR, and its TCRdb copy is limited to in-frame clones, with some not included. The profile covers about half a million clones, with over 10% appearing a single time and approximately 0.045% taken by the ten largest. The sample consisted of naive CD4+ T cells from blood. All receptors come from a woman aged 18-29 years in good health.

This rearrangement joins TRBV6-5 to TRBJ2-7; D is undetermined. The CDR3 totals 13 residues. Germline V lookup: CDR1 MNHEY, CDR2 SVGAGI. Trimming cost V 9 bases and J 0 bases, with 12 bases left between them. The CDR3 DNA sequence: TGTGCCAGTTGCCCCAGGAACTCCTACGAGCAGTACTTC. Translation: CASCPRNSYEQYF.

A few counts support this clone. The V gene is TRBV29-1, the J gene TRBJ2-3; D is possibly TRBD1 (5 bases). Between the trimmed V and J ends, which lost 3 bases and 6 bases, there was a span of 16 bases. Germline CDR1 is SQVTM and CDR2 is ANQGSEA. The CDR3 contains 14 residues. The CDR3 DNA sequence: TGCAGCGTTGATCCCCAGGGATCCCTGGATACGCAGTATTTT. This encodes CSVDPQGSLDTQYF.

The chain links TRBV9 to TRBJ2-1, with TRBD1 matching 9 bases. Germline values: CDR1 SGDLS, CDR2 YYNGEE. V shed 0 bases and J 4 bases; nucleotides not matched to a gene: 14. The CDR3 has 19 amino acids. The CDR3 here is CASSVDGDRAIFGYNEQFF. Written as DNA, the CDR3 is TGTGCCAGCAGCGTAGATGGGGACAGGGCTATTTTTGGGTACAATGAGCAGTTCTTC.

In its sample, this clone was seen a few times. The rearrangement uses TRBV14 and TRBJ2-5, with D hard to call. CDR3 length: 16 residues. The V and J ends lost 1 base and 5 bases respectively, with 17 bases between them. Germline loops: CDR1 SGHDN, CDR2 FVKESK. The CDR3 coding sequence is TGTGCCAGCAGCCAAGTGGGCAGAGCCCTGGGGGAGACCCAGTACTTC. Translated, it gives CASSQVGRALGETQYF.

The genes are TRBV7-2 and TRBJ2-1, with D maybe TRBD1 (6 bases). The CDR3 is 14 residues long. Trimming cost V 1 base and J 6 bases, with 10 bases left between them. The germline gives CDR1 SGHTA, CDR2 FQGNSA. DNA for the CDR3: TGTGCCAGCAGCTTAGTAATAGGGGGCAATGAGCAGTTCTTC. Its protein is CASSLVIGGNEQFF.

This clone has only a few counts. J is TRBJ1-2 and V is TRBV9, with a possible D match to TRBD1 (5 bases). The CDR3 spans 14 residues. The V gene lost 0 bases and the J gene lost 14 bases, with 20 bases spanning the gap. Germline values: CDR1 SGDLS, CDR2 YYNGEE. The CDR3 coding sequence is TGTGCCAGCAGCGTAGAAGACAGTGCTTTAACTTATACCTTC. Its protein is CASSVEDSALTYTF.

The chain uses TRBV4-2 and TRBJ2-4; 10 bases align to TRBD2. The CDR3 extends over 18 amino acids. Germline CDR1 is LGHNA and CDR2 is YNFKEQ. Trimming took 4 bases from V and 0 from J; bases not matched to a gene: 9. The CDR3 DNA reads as TGTGCCAGCAGCCCGCGGACTAGCGGAGGGATAGCCAAAAACATTCAGTACTTC. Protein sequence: CASSPRTSGGIAKNIQYF.

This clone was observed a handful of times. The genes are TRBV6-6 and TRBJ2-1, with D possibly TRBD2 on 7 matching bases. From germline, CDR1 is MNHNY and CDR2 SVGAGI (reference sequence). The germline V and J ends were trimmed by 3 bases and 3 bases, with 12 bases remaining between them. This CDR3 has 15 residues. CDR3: CASSYFGGHYNEQFF. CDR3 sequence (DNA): TGTGCCAGCAGTTATTTCGGGGGGCACTACAATGAGCAGTTCTTC.

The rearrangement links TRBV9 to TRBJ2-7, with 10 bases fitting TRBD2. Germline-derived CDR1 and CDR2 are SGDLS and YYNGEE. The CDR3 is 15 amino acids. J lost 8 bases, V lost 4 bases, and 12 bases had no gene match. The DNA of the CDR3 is TGTGCCAGCAGCACCCTAGCGGGAGAAGTCCCCCAGCAGTACTTC. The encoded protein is CASSTLAGEVPQQYF.

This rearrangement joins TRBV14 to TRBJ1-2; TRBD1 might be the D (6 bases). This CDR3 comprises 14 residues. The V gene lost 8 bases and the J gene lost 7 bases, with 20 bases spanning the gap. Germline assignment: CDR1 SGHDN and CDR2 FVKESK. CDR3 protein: CASSGGAPYPGYTF. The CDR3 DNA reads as TGTGCCAGCTCCGGGGGGGCACCTTATCCTGGCTACACCTTC.

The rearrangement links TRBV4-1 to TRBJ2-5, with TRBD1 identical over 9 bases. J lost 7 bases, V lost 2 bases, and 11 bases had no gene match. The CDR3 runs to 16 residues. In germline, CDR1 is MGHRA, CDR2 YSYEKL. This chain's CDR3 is CASSQPMDRGGGTQYF. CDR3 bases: TGCGCCAGCAGCCAACCGATGGACAGGGGCGGCGGGACCCAGTACTTC.

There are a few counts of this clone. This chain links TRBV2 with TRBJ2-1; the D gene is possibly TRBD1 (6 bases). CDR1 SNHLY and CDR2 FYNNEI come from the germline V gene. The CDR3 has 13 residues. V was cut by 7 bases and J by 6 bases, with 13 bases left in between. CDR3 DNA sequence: TGTGCCAGCAAGGGGGAAAATCCCAATGAGCAGTTCTTC. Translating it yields CASKGENPNEQFF. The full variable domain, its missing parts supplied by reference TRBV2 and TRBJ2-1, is EPEVTQTPSHQVTQMGQEVILRCVPISNHLYFYWYRQILGQKVEFLVSFYNNEISEKSEIFDDQFSVERPDGSNFTLKIRSTKLEDSAMYFCASKGENPNEQFFGPGTRLTVL.

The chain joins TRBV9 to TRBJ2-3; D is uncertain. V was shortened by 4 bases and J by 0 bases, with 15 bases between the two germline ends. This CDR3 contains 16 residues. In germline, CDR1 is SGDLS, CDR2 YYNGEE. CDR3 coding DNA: TGTGCCAGCAGCCCCCGAGCCAGTACTAGCACAGATACGCAGTATTTT. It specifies CASSPRASTSTDTQYF.

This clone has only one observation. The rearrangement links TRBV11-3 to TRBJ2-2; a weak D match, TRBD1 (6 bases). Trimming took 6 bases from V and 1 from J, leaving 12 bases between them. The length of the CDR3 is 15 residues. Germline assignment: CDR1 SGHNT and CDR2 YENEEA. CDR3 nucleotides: TGTGCCAGCAGGGGAAAGACAGGGAACACCGGGGAGCTGTTTTTT. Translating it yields CASRGKTGNTGELFF. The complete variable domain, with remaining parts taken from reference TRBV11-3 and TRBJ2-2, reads EAGVVQSPRYKIIEKKQPVAFWCNPISGHNTLYWYLQNLGQGPELLIRYENEEAVDDSQLPKDRFSAERLKGVDSTLKIQPAELGDSAVYLCASRGKTGNTGELFFGEGSRLTVL.

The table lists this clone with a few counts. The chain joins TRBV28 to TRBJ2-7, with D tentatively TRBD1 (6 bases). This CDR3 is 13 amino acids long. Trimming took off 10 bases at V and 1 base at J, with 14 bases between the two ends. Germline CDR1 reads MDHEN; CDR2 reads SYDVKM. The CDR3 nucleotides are TGTGCCACCTCACCGGGACATTCCTACGAGCAGTACGTC. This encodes CATSPGHSYEQYV.

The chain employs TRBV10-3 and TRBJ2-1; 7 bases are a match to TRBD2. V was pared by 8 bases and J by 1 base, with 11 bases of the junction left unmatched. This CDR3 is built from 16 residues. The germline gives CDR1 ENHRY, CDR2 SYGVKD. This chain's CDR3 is CAIGRGPGLSYNEQFF. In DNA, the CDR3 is TGTGCCATCGGGAGAGGACCGGGACTATCCTACAATGAGCAGTTCTTC.

Here the CDR3 DNA reads TGTGCCTGGAGGGCCCCAGGGGCTCGGGACGAGCAGTACTTC. This translates into CAWRAPGARDEQYF. The rearrangement links TRBV30 to TRBJ2-7; a possible D gene is TRBD1 (6 bases). Germline V lookup: CDR1 GTSNPN, CDR2 SVGIG (reference sequence). The V gene lost 3 bases and the J gene lost 5 bases, with 17 bases spanning the gap. This CDR3 is 14 amino acids long.

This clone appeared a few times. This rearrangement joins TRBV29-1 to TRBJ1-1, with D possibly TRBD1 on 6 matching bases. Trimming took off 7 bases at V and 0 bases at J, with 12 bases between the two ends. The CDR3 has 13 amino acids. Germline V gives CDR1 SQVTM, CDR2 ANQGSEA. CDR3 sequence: CSAATGMNTEAFF. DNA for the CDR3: TGCAGCGCCGCCACAGGGATGAACACTGAAGCTTTCTTT.

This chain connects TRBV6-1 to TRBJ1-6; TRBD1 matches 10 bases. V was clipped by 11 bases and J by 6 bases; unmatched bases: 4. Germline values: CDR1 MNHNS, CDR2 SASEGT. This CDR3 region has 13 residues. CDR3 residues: CAGGTGVNSPLHF. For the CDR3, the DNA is TGTGCCGGGGGGACAGGGGTTAATTCACCCCTCCACTTT.

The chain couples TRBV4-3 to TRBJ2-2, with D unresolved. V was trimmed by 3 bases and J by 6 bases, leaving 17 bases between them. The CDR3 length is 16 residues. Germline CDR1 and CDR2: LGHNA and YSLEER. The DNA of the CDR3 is TGCGCCAGCAGCCAGGGAACTATGAATCCCTCCGGGGAGCTGTTTTTT. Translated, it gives CASSQGTMNPSGELFF.

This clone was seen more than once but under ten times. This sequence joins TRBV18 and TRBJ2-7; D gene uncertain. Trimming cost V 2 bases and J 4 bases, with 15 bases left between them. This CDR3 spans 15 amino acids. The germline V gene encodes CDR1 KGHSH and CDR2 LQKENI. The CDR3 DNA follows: TGTGCCAGCTCACCATTGGTATGGCGTAGTTACGAGCAGTACGTC. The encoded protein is CASSPLVWRSYEQYV.

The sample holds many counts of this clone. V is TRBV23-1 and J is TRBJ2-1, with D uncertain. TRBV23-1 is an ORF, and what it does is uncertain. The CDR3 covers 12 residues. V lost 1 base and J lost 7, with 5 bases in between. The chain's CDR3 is CASSQYGNEQFF. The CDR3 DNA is TGCGCCAGCAGTCAATACGGGAATGAGCAGTTCTTC.

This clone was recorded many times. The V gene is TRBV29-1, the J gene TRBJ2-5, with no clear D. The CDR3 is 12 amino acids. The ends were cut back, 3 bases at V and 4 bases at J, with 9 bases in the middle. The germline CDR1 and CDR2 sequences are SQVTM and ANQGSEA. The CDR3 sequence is CSVDKVSETQYF. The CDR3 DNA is TGCAGCGTTGACAAGGTTTCAGAGACCCAGTACTTC. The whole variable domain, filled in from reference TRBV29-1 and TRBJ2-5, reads SAVISQKPSRDICQRGTSLTIQCQVDSQVTMMFWYRQQPGQSLTLIATANQGSEATYESGFVIDKFPISRPNLTFSTLTVSNMSPEDSSIYLCSVDKVSETQYFGPGTRLLVL.

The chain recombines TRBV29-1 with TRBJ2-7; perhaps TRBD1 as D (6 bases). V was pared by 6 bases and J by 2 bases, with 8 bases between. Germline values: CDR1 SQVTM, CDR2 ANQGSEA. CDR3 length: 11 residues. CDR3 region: CSVGDTYEQYV. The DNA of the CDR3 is TGCAGCGTGGGGGACACCTACGAGCAGTACGTC.

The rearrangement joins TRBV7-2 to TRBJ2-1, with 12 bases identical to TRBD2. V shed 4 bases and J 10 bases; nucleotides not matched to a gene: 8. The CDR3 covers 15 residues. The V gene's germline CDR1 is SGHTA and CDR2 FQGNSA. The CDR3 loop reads CASSWVLAGGPEQFF. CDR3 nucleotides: TGTGCCAGCAGCTGGGTACTAGCGGGGGGCCCGGAGCAGTTCTTC.

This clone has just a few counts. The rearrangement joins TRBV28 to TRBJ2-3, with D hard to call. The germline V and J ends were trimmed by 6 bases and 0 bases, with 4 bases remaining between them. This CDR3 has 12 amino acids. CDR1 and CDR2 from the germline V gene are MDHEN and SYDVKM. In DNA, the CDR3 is TGTGCCAGCAGCACTAGCACAGATACGCAGTATTTT. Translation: CASSTSTDTQYF. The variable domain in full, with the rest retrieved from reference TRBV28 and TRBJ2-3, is DVKVTQSSRYLVKRTGEKVFLECVQDMDHENMFWYRQDPGLGLRLIYFSYDVKMKEKGDIPEGYSVSREKKERFSLILESASTNQTSMYLCASSTSTDTQYFGPGTRLTVL.

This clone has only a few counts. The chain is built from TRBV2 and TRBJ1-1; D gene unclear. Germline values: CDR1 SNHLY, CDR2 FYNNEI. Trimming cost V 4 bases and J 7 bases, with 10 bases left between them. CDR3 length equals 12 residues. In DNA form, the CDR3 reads TGTGCCAGCAGTGGAGATCAGGATGAAGCTTTCTTT. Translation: CASSGDQDEAFF.

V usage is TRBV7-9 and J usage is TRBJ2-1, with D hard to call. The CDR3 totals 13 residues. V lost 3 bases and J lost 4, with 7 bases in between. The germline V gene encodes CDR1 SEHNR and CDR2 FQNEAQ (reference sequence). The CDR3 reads CASSFSSYNEQFF. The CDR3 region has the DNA TGTGCCAGCAGCTTCAGTTCGTACAATGAGCAGTTCTTC.